This entry lists 29 T cell receptor beta chains sequenced from one sample in a study of T cells after yellow fever vaccination. TCRdb re-derived calls from the 5' RACE reads in MiXCR, one entry per CDR3 protein. Here the sample spans around 600,000 distinct CDR3 sequences, around an eighth being singletons. The source material was PBMCs, sampled on the day of the yellow fever booster vaccination. The receptor set was obtained from a man younger than 40 who received the YFV17D yellow fever vaccine.

CDR3 DNA sequence: TGTGCCTGTTCACCGGGACCCCCGGGTGACTACACCTTC. It is translated as CACSPGPPGDYTF. The chain employs TRBV30 and TRBJ1-2, with D perhaps TRBD1 (5 bases). The germline V gene encodes CDR1 GTSNPN and CDR2 SVGIG (reference sequence). This CDR3 spans 13 amino acids. V was shortened by 6 bases and J by 10 bases, with 21 bases between the two germline ends. Full variable domain (outside the CDR3, taken from reference TRBV30 and TRBJ1-2): SQTIHQWPATLVQPVGSPLSLECTVEGTSNPNLYWYRQAAGRGLQLLFYSVGIGQISSEVPQNLSASRPQDRQFILSSKKLLLSDSGFYLCACSPGPPGDYTFGSGTRLTVV.

V usage is TRBV5-1 and J usage is TRBJ2-7, with 12 bases that match TRBD1. V lost 1 base, J lost 5 bases, and 4 bases stayed unmatched. The germline V gene encodes CDR1 SGHRS and CDR2 YFSETQ. This CDR3 spans 15 amino acids. The CDR3 DNA reads TGCGCCAGCAGCTTGTCTGGGACAGGGGGCAACGAGCAGTACTTC. The encoded protein is CASSLSGTGGNEQYF.

The sample holds a few counts of this clonotype. The rearrangement uses TRBV29-1 and TRBJ2-1, with D tentatively TRBD2 (7 bases). The CDR3 length is 17 residues. V shed 6 bases and J shed 4 bases, with 25 bases lying between them. The germline V gene encodes CDR1 SQVTM and CDR2 ANQGSEA. The CDR3 is CSVHPGGRARGYNEQFF. CDR3 DNA: TGCAGCGTACACCCCGGTGGGAGGGCCAGGGGATACAATGAGCAGTTCTTC.

The rearrangement links TRBV5-4 to TRBJ2-5; possible D gene TRBD2, 6 bases. Germline V gene sequence: CDR1 SGHNT, CDR2 YYREEE (reference sequence). The CDR3 totals 15 residues. V lost 4 bases to trimming and J lost 0 bases, with 13 bases between them. The CDR3 is CASSPSGGNQETQYF. CDR3 nucleotides: TGTGCCAGCAGCCCCTCAGGCGGGAACCAAGAGACCCAGTACTTC.

The DNA of the CDR3 is TGTGCCAGCAGTCCCGGGACAGTTAGAACAGATACGCAGTATTTT. It encodes CASSPGTVRTDTQYF. V and J are TRBV7-9 and TRBJ2-3, with 7 bases identical to TRBD1. J was trimmed by 3 bases and V by 6 bases; bases with no gene match: 9. This CDR3 is 15 amino acids long. From germline, CDR1 is SEHNR and CDR2 FQNEAQ (reference sequence).

This clonotype occurred a few times. The chain couples TRBV5-1 to TRBJ2-4; 12 nucleotides match TRBD2. The CDR3 is 20 amino acids. V was pared by 3 bases and J by 5 bases, with 18 bases of the junction left unmatched. CDR1 and CDR2 (germline): SGHRS, YFSETQ. CDR3 DNA sequence: TGCGCCAGCAGCTCCCGAGGGGAATTTGGACTAGCGGGATTCGAAAACATTCAGTACTTC. It yields the protein CASSSRGEFGLAGFENIQYF.

This clonotype came up a few times. This chain connects TRBV7-9 to TRBJ2-4; D might be TRBD2 (5 bases). The V gene lost 5 bases and the J gene lost 6 bases, with 8 bases spanning the gap. The CDR3 length is 12 residues. Germline V gives CDR1 SEHNR, CDR2 FQNEAQ (reference sequence). DNA of the CDR3: TGTGCCAGCAGCCCAGGACTAAACATTCAGTACTTC. Encoded protein: CASSPGLNIQYF. Using reference TRBV7-9 and TRBJ2-4 for the parts outside the CDR3, the full variable domain is DTGVSQNPRHKITKRGQNVTFRCDPISEHNRLYWYRQTLGQGPEFLTYFQNEAQLEKSRLLSDRFSAERPKGSFSTLEIQRTEQGDSAMYLCASSPGLNIQYFGAGTRLSVL.

The chain couples TRBV20-1 to TRBJ2-3, with D possibly TRBD2 on 6 matching bases. CDR3 size: 16 residues. Germline V gene data show CDR1 as DFQATT and CDR2 as SNEGSKA (reference sequence). V dropped 3 bases and J dropped 5 bases, with 21 bases sitting between them. For the CDR3, the DNA is TGCAGTGCTAGGAGTCCCCTTGCGGGAATAGGAGATACGCAGTATTTT. Translated, it gives CSARSPLAGIGDTQYF.

This clonotype occurred a few times. This chain uses TRBV7-9 with TRBJ2-7; 8 bases line up with TRBD2. CDR1 is SEHNR, CDR2 FQNEAQ, per germline (reference sequence). The CDR3 runs to 11 residues. The junction had 3 bases not matched to a gene; V was cut back by 8 bases and J by 6 bases. CDR3 nucleotides: TGTGCCAGCCATCTAGCGGGCGAGCAGTACTTC. Its protein is CASHLAGEQYF.

This clonotype showed up just a few times. The germline gene is not matched at one end of the junction; a read error may be the cause. The chain is built from TRBV7-2 and TRBJ2-1; D possibly corresponds to TRBD2 (6 bases). Looked up from germline, CDR1 is SGHTA and CDR2 is FQGNSA. This CDR3 is built from 13 residues. CDR3 sequence (DNA): TGTGCCAGCAGCTTGATTGCGGAGGGTAGCGCTCCCTTC. Translated, it gives CASSLIAEGSAPF. Based on the CDR3 plus reference TRBV7-2 and TRBJ2-1, the full variable domain is GAGVSQSPSNKVTEKGKDVELRCDPISGHTALYWYRQSLGQGLEFLIYFQGNSAPDKSGLPSDRFSAERTGGSVSTLTIQRTQQEDSAVYLCASSLIAEGSAPFGPGTRLTVL.

This clonotype was counted only a few times. The V and J genes are TRBV7-2 and TRBJ2-7; tentatively, D is TRBD2 (5 bases). Germline CDR1 reads SGHTA; CDR2 reads FQGNSA. Trimming left V 4 bases short and J 9 bases short, with 19 bases between. This CDR3 comprises 14 residues. CDR3 in DNA: TGTGCCAGCAGCTCAAAGAGGGAAGACTCTGGGCAGTACTTC. Its translation is CASSSKREDSGQYF.

This clonotype was counted a few times. For the CDR3, the DNA is TGTGCCAGCAGCCCCCCTGTGGGAGGGCTCCGGGGTACGCAGTATTTT. This translates into CASSPPVGGLRGTQYF. The chain is built from TRBV7-2 and TRBJ2-3, with 7 bases aligning to TRBD2. Germline assignment: CDR1 SGHTA and CDR2 FQGNSA. This CDR3 is built from 16 residues. J gave up 8 bases and V 5 bases, and 16 bases lay outside the gene matches.

V usage is TRBV12-3 or TRBV12-4 and J usage is TRBJ2-2; 7 bases are shared with TRBD1. The CDR3 is 17 amino acids. V gave up 7 bases and J gave up 2 bases; unmatched junction bases: 13. As DNA, the CDR3 is TGTGCCAGCAAGACCCTTAGAGGGGGCAAAAACACCGGGGAGCTGTTTTTT. Protein sequence: CASKTLRGGKNTGELFF.

The chain recombines TRBV25-1 with TRBJ2-2; 7 bases fit TRBD2. With V trimmed by 7 bases and J by 5 bases, 10 bases remained unmatched. Per germline, CDR1 MGHDK and CDR2 SYGVNS. The CDR3 loop spans 15 amino acids. DNA for the CDR3: TGTGCCAGCATGGAGGCGGGGAGGGAAACCGGGGAGCTGTTTTTT. This translates into CASMEAGRETGELFF. The whole variable domain, remainder taken from reference TRBV25-1 and TRBJ2-2, is EADIYQTPRYLVIGTGKKITLECSQTMGHDKMYWYQQDPGMELHLIHYSYGVNSTEKGDLSSESTVSRIRTEHFPLTLESARPSHTSQYLCASMEAGRETGELFFGEGSRLTVL.

This chain links TRBV20-1 with TRBJ1-2, with TRBD1 identical over 7 bases. The germline CDR1 and CDR2 sequences are DFQATT and SNEGSKA (reference sequence). Trimming took 3 bases from V and 3 from J; bases not matched to a gene: 7. This CDR3 comprises 14 residues. The CDR3 DNA reads as TGCAGTGCTAGGACGACAGGGATGGACTATGGCTACACCTTC. It specifies CSARTTGMDYGYTF.

This clonotype was detected a few times. This sequence joins TRBV5-1 and TRBJ2-1; D uncertain. There are 14 residues in the CDR3. V was clipped by 7 bases and J by 1 base, with 12 bases between them. Germline CDR1 SGHRS, CDR2 YFSETQ. Here the CDR3 reads CASGVGRSYNEQFF. The DNA of the CDR3 is TGCGCCAGCGGGGTTGGGCGGTCCTACAATGAGCAGTTCTTC.

The sample holds a few counts of this clonotype. The chain combines TRBV12-3 or TRBV12-4 with TRBJ1-2; 10 nucleotides line up with TRBD1. V lost 6 bases and J lost 4; bases outside the gene matches: 8. The CDR3 covers 15 residues. CDR3 residues: CASRETGGMGYGYTF. CDR3 DNA: TGTGCCAGCAGAGAGACAGGGGGCATGGGCTATGGCTACACCTTC.

The DNA of the CDR3 is TGCAGTGCCAAGCGGTCCGGGCAGCTGAACACTGAAGCTTTCTTT. Translated: CSAKRSGQLNTEAFF. The rearrangement joins TRBV20-1 to TRBJ1-1; D is uncertain. Germline CDR1 DFQATT, CDR2 SNEGSKA (reference sequence). V lost 6 bases and J 0 bases, leaving 17 bases between the germline ends. The CDR3 has 15 amino acids.

This clonotype was counted only a few times. The rearrangement joins TRBV29-1 to TRBJ2-7; 7 bases are shared with TRBD2. Per the germline V gene, CDR1 is SQVTM and CDR2 is ANQGSEA. This CDR3 has 16 residues. The V segment lost 6 bases and the J segment 5 bases; nucleotides outside the gene matches: 19. CDR3 amino acids: CSVQIGSMAGVNEQYF. CDR3 sequence (DNA): TGCAGCGTCCAGATCGGGTCAATGGCGGGAGTAAACGAGCAGTACTTC.

The chain carries TRBV29-1 and TRBJ2-7, with TRBD2 identical over 14 bases. CDR3 size: 16 residues. Per germline, CDR1 SQVTM and CDR2 ANQGSEA. Trimming cost V 7 bases and J 7 bases; bases outside gene matches: 15. DNA of the CDR3: TGCAGCGCTTTGACTAGCGGGAGGGCCGGTATGGGGGAGCAGTACTTC. Translated: CSALTSGRAGMGEQYF.

This clonotype was counted at least ten times. The chain combines TRBV20-1 with TRBJ2-1, with 8 bases fitting TRBD1. In germline, CDR1 is DFQATT, CDR2 SNEGSKA (reference sequence). Losses at the gene ends were 7 bases for V and 5 bases for J; bases not matched to a gene: 7. The CDR3 extends over 13 amino acids. The CDR3 protein is CSVGTGYNNEQFF. CDR3 coding DNA: TGCAGTGTGGGGACAGGCTATAACAATGAGCAGTTCTTC.

Ten or more counts support this clonotype. V is TRBV7-8 and J is TRBJ2-2; D gene unclear. Per germline, CDR1 SGHVS and CDR2 FQNEAQ. CDR3 length: 13 residues. The ends were cut back, 0 bases at V and 6 bases at J, with 5 bases in the middle. This CDR3 reads CASSLAASGELFF. The CDR3 DNA reads TGTGCCAGCAGCTTAGCGGCGTCCGGGGAGCTGTTTTTT.

This chain joins TRBV5-1 and TRBJ2-5, with unresolved D. V was cut by 4 bases and J by 5 bases, with 9 bases left in between. Germline loops: CDR1 SGHRS, CDR2 YFSETQ. The CDR3 covers 12 residues. In DNA form, the CDR3 reads TGCGCCAGCAGCGCCTCATGGGAGACCCAGTACTTC. Its translation is CASSASWETQYF.

This clonotype was recorded a few times. This rearrangement joins TRBV20-1 to TRBJ2-1; 11 bases map to TRBD2. Germline V gives CDR1 DFQATT, CDR2 SNEGSKA (reference sequence). V lost 3 bases to trimming and J lost 4 bases; unmatched junction nucleotides: 2. The CDR3 totals 14 residues. The CDR3 sequence is CSARGLAVYNEQFF. As DNA, the CDR3 is TGCAGTGCTAGGGGACTAGCGGTATACAATGAGCAGTTCTTC.

The J gene is TRBJ1-5, the V gene TRBV20-1; D not resolved. This CDR3 is built from 14 residues. V was shortened by 0 bases and J by 0 bases, with 6 bases between the two germline ends. From germline, CDR1 is DFQATT and CDR2 SNEGSKA (reference sequence). The CDR3 loop is CSARDSNSNQPQHF. CDR3 DNA sequence: TGCAGTGCTAGAGATTCTAATAGCAATCAGCCCCAGCATTTT.

This clonotype turned up a few times. This chain connects TRBV4-3 to TRBJ2-3; no clear D gene. The CDR3 is made up of 15 amino acids. V lost 1 base and J lost 4, with 12 bases in between. Germline V lookup: CDR1 LGHNA, CDR2 YSLEER. The CDR3: CASSQGLTLADTQYF. DNA for the CDR3: TGCGCCAGCAGCCAAGGACTCACCCTGGCAGATACGCAGTATTTT.

This clonotype has only a few counts. The chain joins TRBV5-1 to TRBJ2-2, with TRBD1 matching over 10 bases. V lost 5 bases to trimming and J lost 0 bases; unmatched junction nucleotides: 7. Germline V gene lookup returns CDR1 SGHRS and CDR2 YFSETQ. The CDR3 length is 17 residues. The CDR3 reads CASRTGQGMTNTGELFF. DNA of the CDR3: TGCGCCAGCAGAACGGGACAGGGGATGACGAACACCGGGGAGCTGTTTTTT.

This clonotype was counted many times. This rearrangement joins TRBV20-1 to TRBJ1-2; D gene unclear. V dropped 6 bases and J dropped 5 bases, with 10 bases sitting between them. CDR3 size: 11 residues. Germline CDR1 reads DFQATT; CDR2 reads SNEGSKA (reference sequence). The CDR3 loop reads CSAPSTYGYTF. CDR3 in DNA: TGCAGTGCGCCAAGTACTTATGGCTACACCTTC.

In its sample, this clonotype was seen a few times. The chain is built from TRBV6-2 or TRBV6-3 and TRBJ2-7; 8 bases agree with TRBD2. The CDR3 is 14 amino acids. With V trimmed by 6 bases and J by 7 bases, 11 bases remained unmatched. From germline, CDR1 is MNHEY and CDR2 SVGEGT. The CDR3 is CASRGAGATAEQYF. The CDR3 nucleotides are TGTGCCAGCAGGGGAGCGGGAGCCACAGCGGAGCAGTACTTC.